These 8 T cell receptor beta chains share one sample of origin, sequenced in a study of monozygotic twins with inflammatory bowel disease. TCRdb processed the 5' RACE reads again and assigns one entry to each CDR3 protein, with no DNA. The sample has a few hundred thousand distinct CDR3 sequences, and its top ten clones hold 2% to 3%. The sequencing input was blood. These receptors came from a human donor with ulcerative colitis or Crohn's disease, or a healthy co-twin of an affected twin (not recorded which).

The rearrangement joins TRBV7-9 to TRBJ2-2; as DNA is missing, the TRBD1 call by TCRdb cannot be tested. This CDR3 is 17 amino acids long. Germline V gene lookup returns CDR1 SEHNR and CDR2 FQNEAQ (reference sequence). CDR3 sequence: CASSLVVRGANTGELFF. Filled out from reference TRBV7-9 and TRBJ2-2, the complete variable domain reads DTGVSQNPRHKITKRGQNVTFRCDPISEHNRLYWYRQTLGQGPEFLTYFQNEAQLEKSRLLSDRFSAERPKGSFSTLEIQRTEQGDSAMYLCASSLVVRGANTGELFFGEGSRLTVL.

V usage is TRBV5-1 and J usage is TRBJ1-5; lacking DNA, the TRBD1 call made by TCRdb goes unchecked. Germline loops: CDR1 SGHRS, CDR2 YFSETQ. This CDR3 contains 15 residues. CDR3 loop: CASSLVPGENQPQHF.

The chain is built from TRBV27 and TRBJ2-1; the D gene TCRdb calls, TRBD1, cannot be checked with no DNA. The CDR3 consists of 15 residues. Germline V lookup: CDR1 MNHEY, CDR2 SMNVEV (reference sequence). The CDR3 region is CASSLGPGNYNEQFF.

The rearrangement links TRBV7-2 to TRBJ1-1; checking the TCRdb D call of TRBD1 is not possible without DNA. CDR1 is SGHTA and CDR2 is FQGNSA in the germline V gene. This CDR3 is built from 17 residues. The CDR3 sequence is CASSTRGGSGRGTEAFF. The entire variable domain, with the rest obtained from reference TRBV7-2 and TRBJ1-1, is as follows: GAGVSQSPSNKVTEKGKDVELRCDPISGHTALYWYRQSLGQGLEFLIYFQGNSAPDKSGLPSDRFSAERTGGSVSTLTIQRTQQEDSAVYLCASSTRGGSGRGTEAFFGQGTRLTVV.

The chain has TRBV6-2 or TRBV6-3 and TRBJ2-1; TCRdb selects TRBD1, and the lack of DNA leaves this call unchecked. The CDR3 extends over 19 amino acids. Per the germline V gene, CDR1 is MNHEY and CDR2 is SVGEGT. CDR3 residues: CASSYLHGQNSFSYNEQFF.

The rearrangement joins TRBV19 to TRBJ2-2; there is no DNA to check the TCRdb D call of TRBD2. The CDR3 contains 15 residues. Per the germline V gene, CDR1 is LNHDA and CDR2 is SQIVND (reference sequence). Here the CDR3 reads CASSRSGGNTGELFF.

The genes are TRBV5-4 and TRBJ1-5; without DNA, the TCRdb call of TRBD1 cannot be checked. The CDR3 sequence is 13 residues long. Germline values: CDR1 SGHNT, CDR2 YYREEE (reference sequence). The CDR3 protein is CASSFGRDQPQHF.

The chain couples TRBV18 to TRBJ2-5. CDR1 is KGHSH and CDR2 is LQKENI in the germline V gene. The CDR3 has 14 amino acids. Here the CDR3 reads CASSPWNQQETQYF.